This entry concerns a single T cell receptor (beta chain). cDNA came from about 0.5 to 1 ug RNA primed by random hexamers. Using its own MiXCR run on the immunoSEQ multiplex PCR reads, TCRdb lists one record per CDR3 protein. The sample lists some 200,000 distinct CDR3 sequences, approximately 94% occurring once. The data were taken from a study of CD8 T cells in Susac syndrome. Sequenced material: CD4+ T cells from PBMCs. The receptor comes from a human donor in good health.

The CDR3 here is CASSPLTSGSNTGELFF. In DNA form, the CDR3 reads TGCGCCAGCAGCCCGCTCACTAGCGGGAGTAACACCGGGGAGCTGTTTTTT. The chain joins TRBV5-1 to TRBJ2-2; TRBD2 aligns across 11 bases. Germline V CDR1 and CDR2: SGHRS, YFSETQ. The CDR3 sequence is 17 residues long. J lost 2 bases, V lost 4 bases, and 7 bases had no gene match.